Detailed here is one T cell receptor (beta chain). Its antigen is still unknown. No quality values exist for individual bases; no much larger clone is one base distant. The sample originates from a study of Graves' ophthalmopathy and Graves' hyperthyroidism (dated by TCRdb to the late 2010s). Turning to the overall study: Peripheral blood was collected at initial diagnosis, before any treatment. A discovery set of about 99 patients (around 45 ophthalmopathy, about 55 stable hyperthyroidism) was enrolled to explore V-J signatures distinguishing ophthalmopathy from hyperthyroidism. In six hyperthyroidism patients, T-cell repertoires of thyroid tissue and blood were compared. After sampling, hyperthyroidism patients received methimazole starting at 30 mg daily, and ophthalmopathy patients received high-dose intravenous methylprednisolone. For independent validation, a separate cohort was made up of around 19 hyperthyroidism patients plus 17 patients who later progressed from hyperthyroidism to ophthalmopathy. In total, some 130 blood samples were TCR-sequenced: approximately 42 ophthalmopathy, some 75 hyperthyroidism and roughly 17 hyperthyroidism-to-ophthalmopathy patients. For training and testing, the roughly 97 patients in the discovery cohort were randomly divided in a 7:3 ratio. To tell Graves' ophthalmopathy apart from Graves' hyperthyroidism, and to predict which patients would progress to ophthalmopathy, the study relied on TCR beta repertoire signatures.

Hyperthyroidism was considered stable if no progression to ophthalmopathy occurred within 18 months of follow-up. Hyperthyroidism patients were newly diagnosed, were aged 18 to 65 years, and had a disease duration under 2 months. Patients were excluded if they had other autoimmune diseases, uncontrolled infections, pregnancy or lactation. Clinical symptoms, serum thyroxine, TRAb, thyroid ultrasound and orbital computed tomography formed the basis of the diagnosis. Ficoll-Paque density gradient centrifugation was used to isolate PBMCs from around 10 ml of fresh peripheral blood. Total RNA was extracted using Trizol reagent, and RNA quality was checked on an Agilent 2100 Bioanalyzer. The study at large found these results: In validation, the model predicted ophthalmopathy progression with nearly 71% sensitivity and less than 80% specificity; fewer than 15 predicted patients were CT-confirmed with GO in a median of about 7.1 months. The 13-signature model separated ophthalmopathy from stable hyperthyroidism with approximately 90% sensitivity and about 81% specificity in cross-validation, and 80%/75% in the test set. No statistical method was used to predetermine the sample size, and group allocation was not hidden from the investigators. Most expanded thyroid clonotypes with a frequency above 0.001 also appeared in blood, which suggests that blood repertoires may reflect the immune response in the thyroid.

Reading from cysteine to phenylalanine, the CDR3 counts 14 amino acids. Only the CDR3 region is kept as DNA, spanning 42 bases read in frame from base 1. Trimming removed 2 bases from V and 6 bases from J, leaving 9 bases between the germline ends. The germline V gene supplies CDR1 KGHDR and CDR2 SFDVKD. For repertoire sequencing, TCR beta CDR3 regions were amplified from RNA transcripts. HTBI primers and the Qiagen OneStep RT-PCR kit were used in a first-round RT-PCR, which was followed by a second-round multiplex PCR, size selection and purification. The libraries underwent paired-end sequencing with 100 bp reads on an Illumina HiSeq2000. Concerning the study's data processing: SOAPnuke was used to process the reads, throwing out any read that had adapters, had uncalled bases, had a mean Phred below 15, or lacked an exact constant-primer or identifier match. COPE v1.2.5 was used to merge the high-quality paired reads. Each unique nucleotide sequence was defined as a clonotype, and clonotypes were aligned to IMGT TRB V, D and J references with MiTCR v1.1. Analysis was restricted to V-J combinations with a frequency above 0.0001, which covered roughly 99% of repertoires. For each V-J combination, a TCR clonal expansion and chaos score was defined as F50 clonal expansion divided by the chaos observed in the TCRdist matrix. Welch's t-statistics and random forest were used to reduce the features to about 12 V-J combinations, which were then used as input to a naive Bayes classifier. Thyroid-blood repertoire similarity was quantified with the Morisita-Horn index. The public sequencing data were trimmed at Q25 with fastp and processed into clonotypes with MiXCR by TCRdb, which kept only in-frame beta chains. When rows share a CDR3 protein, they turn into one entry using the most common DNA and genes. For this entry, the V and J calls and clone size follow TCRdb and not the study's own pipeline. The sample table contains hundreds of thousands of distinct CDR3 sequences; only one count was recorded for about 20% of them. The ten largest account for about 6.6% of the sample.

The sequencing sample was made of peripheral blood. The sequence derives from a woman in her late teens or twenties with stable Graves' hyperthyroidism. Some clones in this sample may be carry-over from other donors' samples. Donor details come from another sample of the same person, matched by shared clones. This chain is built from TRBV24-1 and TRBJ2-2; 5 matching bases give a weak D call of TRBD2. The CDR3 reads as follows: CATSDWTEAGELFF. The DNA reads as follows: TGTGCCACCAGTGATTGGACGGAGGCCGGGGAGCTGTTTTTT.